The clone carrying this T cell receptor (beta chain) came up a few times. The antigen remains undetermined. Each CDR3 protein gets one entry after TCRdb re-called the 5' RACE reads with MiXCR. There are 95,000 to 150,000 distinct CDR3 sequences in the sample; 8.9% occur only once, and under 40% lies in the top ten. This CDR3 contains 14 residues. J was trimmed by 1 base and V by 4 bases; bases with no gene match: 2. Germline CDR1 is LGHNA and CDR2 is YSLEER. This specimen comes from a study of T cells after yellow fever vaccination. The study, taken as a whole, reports: Overall, a small share of clonotypes was seen in both CD4 and CD8 compartments. After the booster, 95% to 98% of CD4 and about 90% of CD8 primary-response clones were re-detected. Researchers report a weaker secondary response that nonetheless peaked faster, day 5 versus 15.

Sequenced here: CD8+ T cells sorted from PBMCs, sampled on the day of the yellow fever booster vaccination. The gene calls are TRBV4-3 and TRBJ2-3; 7 bases fit TRBD2. The receptor's source is a man younger than 35 who received the YFV17D yellow fever vaccine. The CDR3 reads CASSRGGGTDTQYF. CDR3 DNA sequence: TGCGCCAGCAGCCGTGGGGGGGGCACAGATACGCAGTATTTT.